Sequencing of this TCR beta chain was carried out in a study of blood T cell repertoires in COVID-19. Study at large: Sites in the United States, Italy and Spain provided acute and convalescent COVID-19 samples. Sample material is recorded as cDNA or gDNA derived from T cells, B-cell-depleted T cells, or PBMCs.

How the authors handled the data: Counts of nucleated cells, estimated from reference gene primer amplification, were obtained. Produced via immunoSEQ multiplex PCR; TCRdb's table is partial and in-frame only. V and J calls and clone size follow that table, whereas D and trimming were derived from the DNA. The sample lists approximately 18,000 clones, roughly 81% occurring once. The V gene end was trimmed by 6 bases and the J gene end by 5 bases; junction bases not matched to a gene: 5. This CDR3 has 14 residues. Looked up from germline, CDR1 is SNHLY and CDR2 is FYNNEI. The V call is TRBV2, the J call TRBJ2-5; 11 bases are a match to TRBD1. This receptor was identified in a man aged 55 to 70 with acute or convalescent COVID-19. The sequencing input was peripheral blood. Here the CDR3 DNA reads TGTGCCAGCAGCGGGGACAGGGGGTTGGAGACCCAGTACTTC. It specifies CASSGDRGLETQYF.